What follows are 32 T cell receptor beta chains derived from one specimen sequenced in a study of T-cell memory formation after mild COVID-19. One entry per CDR3 protein results from TCRdb running MiXCR on the 5' RACE reads. This table has approximately 300,000 distinct CDR3 sequences, approximately 20% appearing once. Sequenced: PBMCs or a T cell subset sorted from them (not recorded which). These receptors were collected from a man aged 18 to 30 who had mild COVID-19 (a few samples of this study predate the infection). Cell type and time point are not known.

V gene TRBV12-3 or TRBV12-4 combines with J gene TRBJ1-5; 9 bases fit TRBD1. There are 15 residues in the CDR3. The ends lost 7 bases at V and 5 bases at J; junction bases unmatched: 9. CDR3 sequence: CASTLGRTGDQPQHF. The CDR3 DNA reads TGTGCCAGCACCCTAGGTAGGACAGGGGATCAGCCCCAGCATTTT.

This clonotype was seen only a few times. V is TRBV28 and J is TRBJ2-3; D possibly corresponds to TRBD2 (5 bases). CDR3 length equals 12 residues. Germline V CDR1 and CDR2: MDHEN, SYDVKM. Deletions cut 3 bases from V and 14 bases from J, with 15 bases between. The DNA of the CDR3 is TGTGCCAGCAGTTTGGGTGGGAGACACCCGTATTTT. This gives the protein CASSLGGRHPYF. Drawing the rest from reference TRBV28 and TRBJ2-3, the complete variable domain is DVKVTQSSRYLVKRTGEKVFLECVQDMDHENMFWYRQDPGLGLRLIYFSYDVKMKEKGDIPEGYSVSREKKERFSLILESASTNQTSMYLCASSLGGRHPYFGPGTRLTVL.

The rearrangement joins TRBV9 to TRBJ1-1; tentative D call: TRBD1 (6 bases). The CDR3 is 13 residues long. Germline V gene lookup returns CDR1 SGDLS and CDR2 YYNGEE. The V end lost 0 bases, the J end lost 8 bases, and 11 bases lay between the germline ends. The CDR3 sequence: CASSVVGGYEAFF. For the CDR3, the DNA is TGTGCCAGCAGCGTAGTAGGGGGGTACGAAGCTTTCTTT.

CDR3 sequence reads: CASSYSFAGSEAFF. The DNA for the CDR3 is TGTGCCAGCAGTTACTCGTTCGCAGGGAGTGAAGCTTTCTTT. The chain employs TRBV6-2 or TRBV6-3 and TRBJ1-1; D possibly corresponds to TRBD1 (5 bases). Per germline, CDR1 MNHEY and CDR2 SVGEGT. The V gene lost 0 bases and the J gene lost 7 bases, with 12 bases spanning the gap. There are 14 residues in the CDR3.

There are many counts of this clonotype. J is TRBJ1-2 and V is TRBV5-1, with 7 bases matching TRBD1. V shed 3 bases, J shed 4 bases, and the junction held 12 bases outside the gene matches. This CDR3 has 16 amino acids. CDR1 SGHRS and CDR2 YFSETQ come from the germline V gene. CDR3 protein: CASSSETGFLGYGYTF. The CDR3 region has the DNA TGCGCCAGCAGCTCAGAGACAGGGTTTCTTGGCTATGGCTACACCTTC. Variable domain in full (rest from reference TRBV5-1 and TRBJ1-2): KAGVTQTPRYLIKTRGQQVTLSCSPISGHRSVSWYQQTPGQGLQFLFEYFSETQRNKGNFPGRFSGRQFSNSRSEMNVSTLELGDSALYLCASSSETGFLGYGYTFGSGTRLTVV.

The rearrangement joins TRBV9 to TRBJ2-5, with D possibly matching TRBD2 (7 bases). V was clipped by 0 bases and J by 0 bases, with 12 bases between them. Germline loops: CDR1 SGDLS, CDR2 YYNGEE. This CDR3 contains 16 residues. Written as DNA, the CDR3 is TGTGCCAGCAGCGTAGGCCCCGGGGGGCACCAAGAGACCCAGTACTTC. It translates to CASSVGPGGHQETQYF.

The chain combines TRBV5-1 with TRBJ2-7, with TRBD1 identical over 7 bases. The CDR3 runs 14 residues. J gave up 4 bases and V 4 bases, and 8 bases lay outside the gene matches. The V gene's germline CDR1 is SGHRS and CDR2 YFSETQ. CDR3 sequence: CASSPGDSYYEQYV. CDR3 sequence (DNA): TGCGCCAGCAGCCCTGGGGACAGCTATTACGAGCAGTACGTC.

This clonotype was seen more than once but under ten times. The rearrangement links TRBV12-5 to TRBJ2-1, with 8 bases aligning to TRBD2. In germline, CDR1 is LGHNT, CDR2 FRNRAP. The CDR3 runs 13 residues. The trim removed 7 bases at V and 6 bases at J, leaving 5 bases unmatched. CDR3 sequence reads: CASASGGGNEQFF. The DNA of the CDR3 is TGTGCTAGTGCCTCGGGGGGGGGCAATGAGCAGTTCTTC.

V and J are TRBV3-1 and TRBJ2-5; D may be TRBD1 (6 bases). CDR1 is LGHDT, CDR2 YNNKEL, per germline (reference sequence). The CDR3 is 15 residues long. V lost 6 bases and J lost 4, with 18 bases in between. As DNA, the CDR3 is TGTGCCAGCAGACCCCAGTTGGGGGCTGTAGAGACCCAGTACTTC. This encodes CASRPQLGAVETQYF.

A few counts support this clonotype. The chain is built from TRBV9 and TRBJ1-2, with D perhaps TRBD1 (5 bases). This CDR3 is 16 amino acids long. The germline CDR1 and CDR2 sequences are SGDLS and YYNGEE. The V end was cut by 0 bases, the J end by 4 bases, with 16 bases between. CDR3 in DNA: TGTGCCAGCAGCGTAGACGGTTTAGGGGTTCTCTATGGCTACACCTTC. It encodes CASSVDGLGVLYGYTF.

This clonotype was recorded many times. This chain uses TRBV19 with TRBJ1-2, with D hard to call. Germline lookup yields CDR1 LNHDA and CDR2 SQIVND (reference sequence). This CDR3 is 15 amino acids long. Between the trimmed V and J ends, which lost 2 bases and 5 bases, there was a span of 15 bases. The DNA for the CDR3 is TGTGCCAGTAGTATACGGGAACAAATTGAGTATGGCTACACCTTC. Its translation is CASSIREQIEYGYTF.

The chain links TRBV4-1 to TRBJ2-7; D is unclear. This CDR3 is built from 12 residues. In germline, CDR1 is MGHRA, CDR2 YSYEKL. Trimming removed 0 bases at V and 6 bases at J, with 6 bases between. CDR3 bases: TGCGCCAGCAGCCAAGATAAGGTCGAGCAGTACTTC. Translation gives CASSQDKVEQYF.

This clonotype was counted only a few times. CDR3 sequence (DNA): TGCGCCAGCAGCTTAAGCGTTTCGACTGAAGCTTTCTTT. This codes for CASSLSVSTEAFF. The J gene is TRBJ1-1, the V gene TRBV5-1; D unresolved. The V gene's germline CDR1 is SGHRS and CDR2 YFSETQ. This CDR3 comprises 13 residues. Deletions cut 2 bases from V and 5 bases from J, with 10 bases between.

This clonotype has more than one count but fewer than ten. This chain joins TRBV4-3 and TRBJ2-1; D unclear. Between the trimmed V and J ends, which lost 2 bases and 3 bases, there was a span of 8 bases. This CDR3 spans 14 amino acids. Germline V lookup: CDR1 LGHNA, CDR2 YSLEER. The DNA of the CDR3 is TGCGCCAGCAGCCAACGGGTCCTCTACAATGAGCAGTTCTTC. It codes for CASSQRVLYNEQFF.

This clonotype was counted between two and nine times. The rearrangement uses TRBV5-1 and TRBJ1-6, with 7 bases aligning to TRBD1. V gave up 4 bases and J gave up 13 bases; unmatched junction bases: 11. The CDR3 covers 14 residues. Germline lookup yields CDR1 SGHRS and CDR2 YFSETQ. The CDR3 region is CASSPGQPAVPLHF. CDR3 nucleotide sequence: TGCGCCAGCAGCCCGGGACAGCCGGCCGTCCCCCTCCACTTT.

This chain joins TRBV4-3 and TRBJ2-1; D uncertain. The CDR3 has 19 residues. V was pared by 0 bases and J by 0 bases, with 18 bases between. Germline V gene data show CDR1 as LGHNA and CDR2 as YSLEER. The CDR3 nucleotides read TGCGCCAGCAGCCAAGATCATGGTCTGGGGATGAGCTCCTACAATGAGCAGTTCTTC. It translates to CASSQDHGLGMSSYNEQFF.

This clonotype was picked up a small number of times. This chain uses TRBV7-8 with TRBJ1-5, with D unclear. The CDR3 is made up of 15 amino acids. V was trimmed by 5 bases and J by 1 base, leaving 12 bases between them. Germline V gives CDR1 SGHVS, CDR2 FQNEAQ. The CDR3 sequence is CASSQTRISNQPQHF. The CDR3 nucleotides are TGTGCCAGCAGCCAAACTCGAATAAGCAATCAGCCCCAGCATTTT.

This clonotype showed up just a few times. The V gene is TRBV3-1, the J gene TRBJ1-2; D is uncertain. Trimming removed 2 bases at V and 4 bases at J, with 8 bases between. There are 13 residues in the CDR3. CDR1 is LGHDT and CDR2 is YNNKEL in the germline V gene (reference sequence). The CDR3 DNA is TGTGCCAGCAGCCAATCGGCGGTCTATGGCTACACCTTC. It encodes CASSQSAVYGYTF. Variable domain in full (rest from reference TRBV3-1 and TRBJ1-2): DTAVSQTPKYLVTQMGNDKSIKCEQNLGHDTMYWYKQDSKKFLKIMFSYNNKELIINETVPNRFSPKSPDKAHLNLHINSLELGDSAVYFCASSQSAVYGYTFGSGTRLTVV.

The chain is built from TRBV28 and TRBJ2-7, with D hard to call. Deletions cut 8 bases from V and 3 bases from J, with 20 bases between. Germline V gene sequence: CDR1 MDHEN, CDR2 SYDVKM. CDR3 length: 15 residues. CDR3 bases: TGTGCCAGCCGAGACGGGCCCGGTGGATTCTACGAGCAGTACGTC. Amino acids: CASRDGPGGFYEQYV.

This rearrangement joins TRBV4-3 to TRBJ2-3, with TRBD2 identical over 10 bases. Trimming at V came to 3 bases and at J to 3 bases, leaving 3 bases not matched to a gene. The germline CDR1 and CDR2 sequences are LGHNA and YSLEER. This CDR3 is 15 amino acids long. This chain's CDR3 is CASSHGTSETDTQYF. In DNA form, the CDR3 reads TGCGCCAGCAGCCATGGGACTAGCGAGACAGATACGCAGTATTTT.

This chain joins TRBV20-1 and TRBJ2-5; D not certain. The CDR3 covers 17 residues. In germline, CDR1 is DFQATT, CDR2 SNEGSKA (reference sequence). V lost 3 bases and J 5 bases, leaving 25 bases between the germline ends. In nucleotides, the CDR3 is TGCAGTGCTAGCGTCTTTATTCTGGCGTTCGGGTCGGAGACCCAGTACTTC. Amino acid sequence: CSASVFILAFGSETQYF.

This clonotype has a handful of counts. The rearrangement links TRBV2 to TRBJ1-5, with TRBD1 matching 8 bases. Losses at the gene ends were 7 bases for V and 2 bases for J; bases not matched to a gene: 4. CDR3 length equals 14 residues. Germline V lookup: CDR1 SNHLY, CDR2 FYNNEI. CDR3 sequence (DNA): TGTGCCAGCACCCAGGGACAGGGCAATCAGCCCCAGCATTTT. Translating gives CASTQGQGNQPQHF.

This clonotype occurred a few times. J is TRBJ1-1 and V is TRBV29-1; D remains ambiguous. The CDR3 contains 10 residues. The V end was cut by 4 bases, the J end by 4 bases, with 4 bases between. Germline lookup yields CDR1 SQVTM and CDR2 ANQGSEA. DNA of the CDR3: TGCAGCGTTGTCCCCACTGAAGCTTTCTTT. This translates into CSVVPTEAFF.

The chain recombines TRBV7-2 with TRBJ2-2; the D gene is possibly TRBD1 (5 bases). Germline CDR1 SGHTA, CDR2 FQGNSA. V was trimmed by 2 bases and J by 7 bases, leaving 5 bases between them. This CDR3 spans 12 amino acids. The CDR3 loop reads CASSLRGGELFF. The CDR3 region has the DNA TGTGCCAGCAGCTTAAGGGGCGGGGAGCTGTTTTTT.

CDR3 protein: CSVEPPSWMNTEAFF. CDR3 in DNA: TGCAGCGTTGAACCTCCTAGTTGGATGAACACTGAAGCTTTCTTT. This rearrangement joins TRBV29-1 to TRBJ1-1; D is uncertain. Trimming pared 2 bases from V and 0 bases from J, leaving 13 bases between. CDR3 length: 15 residues. Per the germline V gene, CDR1 is SQVTM and CDR2 is ANQGSEA.

This clonotype showed up just a few times. The DNA of the CDR3 is TGTGCCAGCTCACCATCGTCGGGGGACACTGAAGCTTTCTTT. Translated: CASSPSSGDTEAFF. The chain employs TRBV18 and TRBJ1-1, with D possibly being TRBD1 (5 bases). Trimming stripped 2 bases from V and 3 bases from J, with 10 bases between. The CDR3 has 14 residues. From germline, CDR1 is KGHSH and CDR2 LQKENI.

This clonotype was observed a handful of times. V is TRBV20-1 and J is TRBJ1-1, with unresolved D. Germline V gene sequence: CDR1 DFQATT, CDR2 SNEGSKA (reference sequence). The CDR3 has 11 residues. The V end lost 4 bases, the J end lost 8 bases, and 11 bases lay between the germline ends. The CDR3 sequence is CSAKDHLEAFF. The CDR3 DNA sequence: TGCAGTGCTAAGGACCACCTGGAAGCTTTCTTT.

V and J are TRBV7-2 and TRBJ1-5; tentative D call: TRBD1 (6 bases). Looked up from germline, CDR1 is SGHTA and CDR2 is FQGNSA. The CDR3 extends over 12 amino acids. Trimming took off 5 bases at V and 6 bases at J, with 8 bases between the two ends. The CDR3 sequence is CASSIQGQPQHF. CDR3 in DNA: TGTGCCAGCAGCATACAGGGTCAGCCCCAGCATTTT.

The rearrangement uses TRBV3-1 and TRBJ2-7; maybe TRBD2 (6 bases). Trimming stripped 1 base from V and 6 bases from J, with 13 bases between. Looked up from germline, CDR1 is LGHDT and CDR2 is YNNKEL (reference sequence). The CDR3 spans 14 residues. The CDR3 DNA is TGTGCCAGCAGCCAAGGGATGCGAGCGGGCGAGCAGTACGTC. Amino acids: CASSQGMRAGEQYV.

This sequence joins TRBV30 and TRBJ1-5, with D maybe TRBD1 (5 bases). V was cut by 5 bases and J by 3 bases, with 14 bases left in between. The CDR3 has 14 amino acids. CDR1 is GTSNPN and CDR2 is SVGIG in the germline V gene (reference sequence). CDR3 sequence reads: CAWSHDSNNQPQHF. CDR3 DNA sequence: TGTGCCTGGTCACATGACAGCAACAATCAGCCCCAGCATTTT.

This clonotype has ten or more counts. V gene TRBV28 combines with J gene TRBJ2-7; 12 nucleotides match TRBD1. Trimming removed 5 bases from V and 3 bases from J; junction bases left unmatched: 5. CDR1 and CDR2 (germline): MDHEN, SYDVKM. CDR3 size: 15 residues. The CDR3 sequence is CASSEGTGGYYEQYV. CDR3 nucleotides: TGTGCCAGCAGTGAAGGGACAGGGGGCTACTACGAGCAGTACGTC.

This clonotype was observed a handful of times. The V gene is TRBV12-3 or TRBV12-4, the J gene TRBJ1-4; no clear D gene. Trimming shortened V by 1 base and J by 0 bases, and 15 bases separated the two germline ends. This CDR3 has 18 residues. The CDR3 spells CASSLEWSARSTNEKLFF. The CDR3 DNA reads TGTGCCAGCAGTTTAGAGTGGTCAGCCCGATCAACTAATGAAAAACTGTTTTTT.